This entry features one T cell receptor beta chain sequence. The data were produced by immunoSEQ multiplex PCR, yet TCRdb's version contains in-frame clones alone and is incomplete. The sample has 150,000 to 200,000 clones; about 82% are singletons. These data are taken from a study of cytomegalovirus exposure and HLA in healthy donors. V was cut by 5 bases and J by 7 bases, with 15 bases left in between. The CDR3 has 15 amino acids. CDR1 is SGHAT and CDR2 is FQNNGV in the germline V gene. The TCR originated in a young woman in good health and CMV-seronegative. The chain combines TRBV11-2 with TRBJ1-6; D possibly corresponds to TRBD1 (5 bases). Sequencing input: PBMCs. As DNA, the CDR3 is TGTGCCAGCAGCCGCCCCCAGGGAAGGAATTCACCCCTCCACTTT. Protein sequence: CASSRPQGRNSPLHF.